This entry lists 28 T cell receptor beta chains sequenced from one sample in a study of blood T cell repertoires in COVID-19. TCRdb's copy holds only in-frame clones and misses some; the assay was immunoSEQ multiplex PCR. The data contain 100,000 to 150,000 clones, around nine tenths of them singletons. The sequenced material came from peripheral blood. The receptors stem from a woman in her 70s with COVID-19, enrolled during active disease.

J is TRBJ2-2 and V is TRBV5-6; TRBD1 aligns across 9 bases. The germline gives CDR1 SGHDT, CDR2 YYEEEE. J was trimmed by 6 bases and V by 3 bases; bases with no gene match: 9. CDR3 size: 16 residues. The DNA of the CDR3 is TGTGCCAGCAGCTCACCCAGACAGGGGGGGGCCGGGGAGCTGTTTTTT. This translates into CASSSPRQGGAGELFF.

In its sample, this clone was seen once. The rearrangement links TRBV7-8 to TRBJ2-7; 9 positions match TRBD1. CDR1 is SGHVS and CDR2 is FQNEAQ in the germline V gene. CDR3 length equals 17 residues. J lost 5 bases, V lost 4 bases, and 15 bases had no gene match. CDR3 nucleotides: TGTGCCAGCAGCTCCCTCTGGGACAGGGTTAAATCGGACGAGCAGTACTTC. It translates to CASSSLWDRVKSDEQYF.

The chain is built from TRBV6-5 and TRBJ1-6; no reliable D call. The CDR3 covers 13 residues. Trimming removed 0 bases at V and 10 bases at J, with 7 bases between. Germline loops: CDR1 MNHEY, CDR2 SVGAGI. The DNA of the CDR3 is TGTGCCAGCAGTTACTCGCCAAGCTCACCCCTCCACTTT. Residues: CASSYSPSSPLHF.

This clone was detected only a few times. The chain recombines TRBV7-9 with TRBJ1-5; D is ambiguous. The CDR3 extends over 13 amino acids. V lost 5 bases and J 3 bases, leaving 8 bases between the germline ends. Germline CDR1 reads SEHNR; CDR2 reads FQNEAQ (reference sequence). DNA of the CDR3: TGTGCCAGCAGCCCAGGTACCAATCAGCCCCAGCATTTT. Translating it yields CASSPGTNQPQHF.

The V and J genes are TRBV30 and TRBJ1-1, with TRBD1 as a possible D gene (6 bases). V lost 3 bases, J lost 5 bases, and 13 bases lay in between. The CDR3 covers 13 residues. Looked up from germline, CDR1 is GTSNPN and CDR2 is SVGIG (reference sequence). The CDR3 DNA reads TGTGCCTGGAGGGGCCAGGGGAAAACTGAAGCTTTCTTT. It specifies CAWRGQGKTEAFF.

The chain employs TRBV19 and TRBJ1-2; tentatively, D is TRBD1 (6 bases). V was trimmed by 4 bases and J by 3 bases, leaving 21 bases between them. CDR1 is LNHDA, CDR2 SQIVND, per germline (reference sequence). The CDR3 contains 17 residues. The CDR3 region is CASSTWDISSQDYGYTF. The CDR3 coding sequence is TGTGCCAGTAGTACCTGGGACATCTCTTCCCAAGACTATGGCTACACCTTC. Variable domain in full (rest from reference TRBV19 and TRBJ1-2): DGGITQSPKYLFRKEGQNVTLSCEQNLNHDAMYWYRQDPGQGLRLIYYSQIVNDFQKGDIAEGYSVSREKKESFPLTVTSAQKNPTAFYLCASSTWDISSQDYGYTFGSGTRLTVV.

V gene TRBV2 combines with J gene TRBJ2-1, with D possibly being TRBD1 (7 bases). CDR3 length: 14 residues. Germline V CDR1 and CDR2: SNHLY, FYNNEI. V lost 6 bases and J lost 7, with 16 bases in between. CDR3 region: CASSRRRGDNEQFF. CDR3 coding DNA: TGTGCCAGCAGCCGCCGCAGGGGGGATAATGAGCAGTTCTTC.

This chain joins TRBV10-3 and TRBJ1-1; D perhaps matches TRBD1 (5 bases). Germline-derived CDR1 and CDR2 are ENHRY and SYGVKD. Trimming shortened V by 3 bases and J by 5 bases, and 19 bases separated the two germline ends. This CDR3 is 16 amino acids long. The CDR3 spells CAISDAFGGGKTEAFF. The DNA for the CDR3 is TGTGCCATCAGTGATGCCTTCGGGGGGGGGAAGACTGAAGCTTTCTTT.

The chain employs TRBV3-1 (or the pseudogene TRBV3-2) and TRBJ2-7, with a possible D match to TRBD2 (5 bases). This CDR3 comprises 12 residues. V was shortened by 3 bases and J by 6 bases, with 9 bases between the two germline ends. Germline V gene data show CDR1 as LGHDT and CDR2 as YNNKEL (reference sequence). The CDR3 here is CASSHAGLEQYF. CDR3 coding DNA: TGTGCCAGCAGCCATGCCGGACTCGAGCAGTACTTC.

This clone was counted between two and nine times. This chain links TRBV6-1 with TRBJ1-2, with 9 bases that match TRBD1. The length of the CDR3 is 17 residues. Per the germline V gene, CDR1 is MNHNS and CDR2 is SASEGT. V shed 1 base and J 4 bases; nucleotides not matched to a gene: 10. The CDR3 spells CASSEGRTGGAGYGYTF. DNA for the CDR3: TGTGCCAGCAGTGAAGGGAGAACAGGGGGCGCTGGCTATGGCTACACCTTC.

In its sample, this clone was seen once. In DNA, the CDR3 is TGCAGCGTGCCCTTCAACCGACAGGGGGCGGGGAGAGCTTTCTTT. Its translation: CSVPFNRQGAGRAFF. The chain carries TRBV29-1 and TRBJ1-1; 10 bases agree with TRBD1. The CDR3 contains 15 residues. The germline V gene encodes CDR1 SQVTM and CDR2 ANQGSEA. V shed 6 bases and J 10 bases; nucleotides not matched to a gene: 17.

This clone was seen a handful of times. The chain employs TRBV28 and TRBJ1-2; 9 bases match TRBD1. This CDR3 contains 18 residues. V trimming: 5 bases; J trimming: 1 base; junction bases outside the gene matches: 14. Germline assignment: CDR1 MDHEN and CDR2 SYDVKM. The CDR3: CASSTGQGQTSFNYGYTF. The CDR3 nucleotides read TGTGCCAGCAGTACTGGACAGGGGCAAACTTCTTTTAACTATGGCTACACCTTC.

V usage is TRBV6-6 and J usage is TRBJ1-6; D remains unclear. CDR1 and CDR2 from the germline V gene are MNHNY and SVGAGI (reference sequence). The CDR3 runs 13 residues. The germline V and J ends were trimmed by 4 bases and 7 bases, with 8 bases remaining between them. The CDR3: CASSSNSNSPLHF. DNA for the CDR3: TGTGCCAGCAGTTCCAACAGCAATTCACCCCTCCACTTT.

This chain links TRBV7-8 with TRBJ1-2; tentative D call: TRBD1 (5 bases). The CDR3 is made up of 13 amino acids. Germline-derived CDR1 and CDR2 are SGHVS and FQNEAQ. V lost 8 bases and J lost 4, with 14 bases in between. The CDR3 protein is CASAPGGTYGYTF. The CDR3 DNA sequence: TGTGCCAGCGCCCCGGGGGGGACCTATGGCTACACCTTC.

The rearrangement uses TRBV11-2 and TRBJ2-3, with 10 positions matching TRBD1. This CDR3 has 17 residues. V lost 6 bases and J lost 4; bases outside the gene matches: 13. From germline, CDR1 is SGHAT and CDR2 FQNNGV. CDR3 nucleotides: TGTGCCAGCAGTCTAGTGTACGGGACAGGGGTGGCAGATACGCAGTATTTT. Its translation is CASSLVYGTGVADTQYF.

V gene TRBV5-1 combines with J gene TRBJ2-3, with 7 bases fitting TRBD1. The CDR3 contains 15 residues. J was trimmed by 5 bases and V by 6 bases; bases with no gene match: 12. Germline CDR1 SGHRS, CDR2 YFSETQ. The CDR3 coding sequence is TGCGCCAGCACCCGGGACAGCAATCAAGGAGATACGCAGTATTTT. Protein: CASTRDSNQGDTQYF.

As DNA, the CDR3 is TGTGCCAGCAGTGCAGGGGGGAGCAATCAGCCCCAGCATTTT. Translated, it gives CASSAGGSNQPQHF. The rearrangement links TRBV2 to TRBJ1-5; TRBD1 aligns across 7 bases. Per germline, CDR1 SNHLY and CDR2 FYNNEI. The CDR3 runs to 14 residues. With 4 bases clipped from V and 1 base from J, the junction kept 1 base outside the gene matches.

The gene calls are TRBV9 and TRBJ1-5, with 11 bases aligning to TRBD1. The V gene's germline CDR1 is SGDLS and CDR2 YYNGEE. V lost 3 bases and J lost 6; bases outside the gene matches: 2. The CDR3 runs to 14 residues. The CDR3 coding sequence is TGTGCCAGCAGCGGGGGGACAGGGGGTCAGCCCCAGCATTTT. It codes for CASSGGTGGQPQHF.

This chain connects TRBV5-1 to TRBJ1-2; weak D call: TRBD1 (6 bases). Germline V gives CDR1 SGHRS, CDR2 YFSETQ. CDR3 size: 14 residues. Trimming stripped 4 bases from V and 2 bases from J, with 12 bases between. The CDR3 DNA sequence: TGCGCCAGCAGCCCCGACCAGGGGAACTATGGCTACACCTTC. Protein sequence: CASSPDQGNYGYTF.

Only one count was recorded for this clone. V and J are TRBV9 and TRBJ1-1; 10 nucleotides align to TRBD1. Losses at the gene ends were 6 bases for V and 1 base for J; bases not matched to a gene: 3. CDR1 and CDR2 (germline): SGDLS, YYNGEE. The CDR3 has 14 amino acids. The CDR3 DNA sequence: TGTGCCAGCACCCGGGACAGGGGGAACACTGAAGCTTTCTTT. This codes for CASTRDRGNTEAFF.

The chain joins TRBV5-1 to TRBJ2-3; the match to TRBD2 covers 8 bases. The CDR3 covers 15 residues. J gave up 4 bases and V 4 bases, and 8 bases lay outside the gene matches. From germline, CDR1 is SGHRS and CDR2 YFSETQ. The CDR3 spells CASSLGTSMADTQYF. DNA for the CDR3: TGCGCCAGCAGCCTTGGGACTAGTATGGCAGATACGCAGTATTTT.

The chain joins TRBV6-6 to TRBJ1-4; TRBD1 might be the D (6 bases). The CDR3 length is 15 residues. The V gene's germline CDR1 is MNHNY and CDR2 SVGAGI (reference sequence). V lost 2 bases and J 1 base, leaving 8 bases between the germline ends. DNA of the CDR3: TGTGCCAGCAGTTACCCGGGACAAACTAATGAAAAACTGTTTTTT. This codes for CASSYPGQTNEKLFF.

The J gene is TRBJ2-3, the V gene TRBV5-4; no clear D. The CDR3 has 13 amino acids. Germline V gene sequence: CDR1 SGHNT, CDR2 YYREEE (reference sequence). The V end was cut by 0 bases, the J end by 3 bases, with 5 bases between. The CDR3 region has the DNA TGTGCCAGCAGCTTGGACTGGACAGATACGCAGTATTTT. This sequence encodes CASSLDWTDTQYF. The variable domain in full, with the rest retrieved from reference TRBV5-4 and TRBJ2-3, is ETGVTQSPTHLIKTRGQQVTLRCSSQSGHNTVSWYQQALGQGPQFIFQYYREEENGRGNFPPRFSGLQFPNYSSELNVNALELDDSALYLCASSLDWTDTQYFGPGTRLTVL.

This clone turned up a few times. The DNA of the CDR3 is TGTGCCAGCAGCCAGAGACTAGCGGGGGAAGGAAATACGCAGTATTTT. Translating it yields CASSQRLAGEGNTQYF. V is TRBV4-2 and J is TRBJ2-3; 12 positions match TRBD2. Germline V gene data show CDR1 as LGHNA and CDR2 as YNFKEQ. CDR3 length: 16 amino acids. V shed 3 bases and J 7 bases; nucleotides not matched to a gene: 8.

The V gene is TRBV2, the J gene TRBJ1-1, with a weak D call TRBD1 (5 bases). Germline lookup yields CDR1 SNHLY and CDR2 FYNNEI. Between the trimmed V and J ends, which lost 7 bases and 1 base, there was a span of 10 bases. This CDR3 contains 13 residues. In DNA, the CDR3 is TGTGCCAGCATCCTCGACAGGAACACTGAAGCTTTCTTT. Amino acid sequence: CASILDRNTEAFF. The full variable domain, in which reference TRBV2 and TRBJ1-1 provide the parts outside the CDR3, is EPEVTQTPSHQVTQMGQEVILRCVPISNHLYFYWYRQILGQKVEFLVSFYNNEISEKSEIFDDQFSVERPDGSNFTLKIRSTKLEDSAMYFCASILDRNTEAFFGQGTRLTVV.

The rearrangement uses TRBV16 and TRBJ1-1; tentative D call: TRBD1 (6 bases). CDR1 is KGHSY and CDR2 is FQNENV in the germline V gene. The V and J ends lost 0 bases and 1 base respectively, with 12 bases between them. The CDR3 consists of 16 residues. CDR3 loop: CASSQSLGGKNTEAFF. CDR3 DNA sequence: TGTGCCAGCAGCCAATCCCTAGGGGGAAAGAACACTGAAGCTTTCTTT.

The CDR3 bases are TGTGCCAGTAGTATGGGACTAGAAGAGACCCAGTACTTC. Protein sequence: CASSMGLEETQYF. The chain links TRBV19 to TRBJ2-5; 8 nucleotides line up with TRBD2. The CDR3 totals 13 residues. CDR1 LNHDA and CDR2 SQIVND come from the germline V gene (reference sequence). Germline trimming cut 3 bases from V and 3 bases from J; bases unmatched to any gene: 0.

The rearrangement joins TRBV6-1 to TRBJ2-1, with D maybe TRBD1 (5 bases). The CDR3 totals 17 residues. The germline gives CDR1 MNHNS, CDR2 SASEGT. Trimming removed 3 bases from V and 0 bases from J, with 15 bases in between. The CDR3 loop reads CASSDRQHPSSYNEQFF. In DNA form, the CDR3 reads TGTGCCAGCAGTGACCGACAGCACCCAAGCTCCTACAATGAGCAGTTCTTC.